This TCR beta chain originates from a study of PD-L1 blockade in urothelial cancer. Overall study: At some point between 2012 and 2014, patients got going on atezolizumab, taking 1,200 mg intravenously every 3 weeks.

Study-level results: TCR clonality was measured in pretreatment peripheral blood. Clonality below the median predicted better survival.

In regard to this clone: Its matching antigen is unknown.

This sample's time point: peripheral blood 6 weeks after treatment start. Assay: immunoSEQ multiplex PCR; the TCRdb copy retains only in-frame clones and omits some. The sample has 95,000 to 150,000 clones, around 88% seen once. The CDR3 has 16 amino acids. Here the sequenced sample was PBMCs, taken around atezolizumab (anti-PD-L1) treatment. This TCR was recovered from a man aged 50 to 60 with urothelial cancer. The chain combines TRBV1 with TRBJ2-7; TRBD2 reflects the table's D call only, with no check against the DNA. TRBV1 is listed as a pseudogene. The CDR3 DNA reads as TGCACCAGCAGCCAAGGACTAGCGGGAGGCGGCTACGAGCAGTACTTC. It yields the protein CTSSQGLAGGGYEQYF.